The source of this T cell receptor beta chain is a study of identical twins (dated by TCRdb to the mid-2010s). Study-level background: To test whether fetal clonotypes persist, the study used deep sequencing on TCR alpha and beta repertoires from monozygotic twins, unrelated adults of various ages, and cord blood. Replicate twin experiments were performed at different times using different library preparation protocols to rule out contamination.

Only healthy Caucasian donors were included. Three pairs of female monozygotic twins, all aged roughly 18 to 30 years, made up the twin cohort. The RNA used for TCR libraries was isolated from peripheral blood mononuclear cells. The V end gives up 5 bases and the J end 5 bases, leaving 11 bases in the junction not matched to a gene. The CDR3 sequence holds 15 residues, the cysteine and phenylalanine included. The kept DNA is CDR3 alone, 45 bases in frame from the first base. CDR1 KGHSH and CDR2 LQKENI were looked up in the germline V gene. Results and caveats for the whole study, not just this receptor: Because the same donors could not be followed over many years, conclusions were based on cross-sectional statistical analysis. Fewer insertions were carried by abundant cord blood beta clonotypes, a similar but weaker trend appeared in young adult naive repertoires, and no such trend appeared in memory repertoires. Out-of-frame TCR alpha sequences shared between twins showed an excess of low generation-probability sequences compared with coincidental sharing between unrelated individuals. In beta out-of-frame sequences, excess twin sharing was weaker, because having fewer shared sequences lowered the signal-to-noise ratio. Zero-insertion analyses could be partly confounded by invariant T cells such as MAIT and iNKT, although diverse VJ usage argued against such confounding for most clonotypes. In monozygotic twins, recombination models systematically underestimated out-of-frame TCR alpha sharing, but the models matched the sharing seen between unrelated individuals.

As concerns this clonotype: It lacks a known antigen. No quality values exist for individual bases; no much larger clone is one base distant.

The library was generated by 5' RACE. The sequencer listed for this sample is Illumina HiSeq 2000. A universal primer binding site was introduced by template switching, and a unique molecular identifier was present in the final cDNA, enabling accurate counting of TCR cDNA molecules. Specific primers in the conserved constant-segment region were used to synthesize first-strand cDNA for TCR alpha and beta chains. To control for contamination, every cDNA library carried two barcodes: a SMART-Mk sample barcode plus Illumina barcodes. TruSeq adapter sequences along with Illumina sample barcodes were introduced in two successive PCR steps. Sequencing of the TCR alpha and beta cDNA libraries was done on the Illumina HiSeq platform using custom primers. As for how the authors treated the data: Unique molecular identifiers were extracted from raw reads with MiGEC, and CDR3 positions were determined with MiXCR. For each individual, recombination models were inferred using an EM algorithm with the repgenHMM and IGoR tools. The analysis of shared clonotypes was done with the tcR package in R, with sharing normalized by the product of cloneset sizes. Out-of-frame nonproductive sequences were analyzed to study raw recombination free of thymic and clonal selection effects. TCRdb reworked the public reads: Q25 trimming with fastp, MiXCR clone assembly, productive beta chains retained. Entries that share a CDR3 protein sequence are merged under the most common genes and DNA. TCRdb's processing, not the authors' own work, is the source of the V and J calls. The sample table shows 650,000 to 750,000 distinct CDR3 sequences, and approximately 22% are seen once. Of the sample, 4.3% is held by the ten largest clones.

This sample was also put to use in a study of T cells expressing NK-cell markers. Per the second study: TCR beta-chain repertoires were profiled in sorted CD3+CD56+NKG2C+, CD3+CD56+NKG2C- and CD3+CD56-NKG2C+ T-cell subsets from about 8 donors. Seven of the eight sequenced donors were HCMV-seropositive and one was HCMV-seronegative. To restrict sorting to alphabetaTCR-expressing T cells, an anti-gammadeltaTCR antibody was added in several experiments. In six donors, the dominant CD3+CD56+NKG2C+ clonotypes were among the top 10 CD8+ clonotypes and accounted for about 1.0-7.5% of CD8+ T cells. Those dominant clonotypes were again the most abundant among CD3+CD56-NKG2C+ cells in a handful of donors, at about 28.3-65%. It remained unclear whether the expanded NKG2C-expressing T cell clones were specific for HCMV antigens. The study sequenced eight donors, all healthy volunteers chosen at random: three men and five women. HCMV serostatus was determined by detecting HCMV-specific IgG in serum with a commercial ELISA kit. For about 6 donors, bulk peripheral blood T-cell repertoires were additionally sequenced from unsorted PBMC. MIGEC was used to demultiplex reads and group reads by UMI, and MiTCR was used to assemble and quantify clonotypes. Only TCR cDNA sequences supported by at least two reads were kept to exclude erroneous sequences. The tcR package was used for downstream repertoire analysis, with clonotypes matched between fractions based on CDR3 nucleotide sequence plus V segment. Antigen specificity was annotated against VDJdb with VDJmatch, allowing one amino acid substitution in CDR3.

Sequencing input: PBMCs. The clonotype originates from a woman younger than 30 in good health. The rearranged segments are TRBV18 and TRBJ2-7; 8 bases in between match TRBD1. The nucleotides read TGTGCCAGCTCAGAGTTCAGGACAGGGATTAACGAGCAGTACTTC. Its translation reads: CASSEFRTGINEQYF.